These 27 T cell receptor beta chains share one sample of origin, sequenced in a study of radiotherapy plus CTLA-4 blockade in lung cancer. TCRdb's table, derived via immunoSEQ multiplex PCR, lists solely in-frame clones and lacks some. The repertoire holds 110,000 or so clones, with 75% to 80% as singletons. The sequencing used peripheral blood, collected from a patient treated with radiotherapy plus ipilimumab. Receptors originate from a human donor with non-small cell lung cancer who had a partial response to radiotherapy plus ipilimumab.

The gene calls are TRBV30 and TRBJ2-5; 12 nucleotides agree with TRBD2. Germline V gives CDR1 GTSNPN, CDR2 SVGIG (reference sequence). V dropped 0 bases and J dropped 4; count of bases not matched to a gene: 3. The CDR3 contains 15 residues. The CDR3: CAWSVRLAGVETQYF. The DNA for the CDR3 is TGTGCCTGGAGTGTAAGACTAGCGGGAGTAGAGACCCAGTACTTC.

This clone was detected many times. This rearrangement joins TRBV6-6 to TRBJ2-2; D possibly corresponds to TRBD1 (6 bases). CDR1 MNHNY and CDR2 SVGAGI come from the germline V gene (reference sequence). The V end lost 7 bases, the J end lost 2 bases, and 14 bases lay between the germline ends. CDR3 length: 15 amino acids. The CDR3 is CASIEWGLNTGELFF. The CDR3 nucleotides are TGTGCCAGCATCGAGTGGGGGCTTAACACCGGGGAGCTGTTTTTT.

The CDR3 DNA is TGCGCCAGCAGCCAAGATCTCCTAAGAACAGGGCTGAACACTGAAGCTTTCTTT. This codes for CASSQDLLRTGLNTEAFF. The rearrangement joins TRBV4-3 to TRBJ1-1, with D tentatively TRBD1 (6 bases). The V end lost 0 bases, the J end lost 0 bases, and 17 bases lay between the germline ends. The V gene's germline CDR1 is LGHNA and CDR2 YSLEER. The CDR3 length is 18 residues.

The chain has TRBV5-1 and TRBJ1-4, with TRBD1 matching over 7 bases. Germline V gene lookup returns CDR1 SGHRS and CDR2 YFSETQ. This CDR3 spans 15 amino acids. V lost 0 bases, J lost 5 bases, and 4 bases stayed unmatched. The CDR3 here is CASSLVGTDNEKLFF. The CDR3 region has the DNA TGCGCCAGCAGCTTGGTCGGGACAGACAATGAAAAACTGTTTTTT.

The chain employs TRBV27 and TRBJ1-2, with D maybe TRBD1 (5 bases). Germline values: CDR1 MNHEY, CDR2 SMNVEV (reference sequence). Trimming stripped 5 bases from V and 9 bases from J, with 16 bases between. CDR3 length equals 13 residues. The CDR3 loop reads CASSPDRGSSYTF. CDR3 DNA sequence: TGTGCCAGCAGTCCCGATAGGGGCTCTAGCTACACCTTC.

The chain recombines TRBV5-4 with TRBJ1-3, with 7 nucleotides matching TRBD1. V was clipped by 6 bases and J by 0 bases; unmatched bases: 6. CDR3 length: 15 amino acids. Per the germline V gene, CDR1 is SGHNT and CDR2 is YYREEE (reference sequence). In DNA, the CDR3 is TGTGCCAGCACATTGGGGACAGCCTCTGGAAACACCATATATTTT. Amino acid sequence: CASTLGTASGNTIYF.

With regard to this clone: The conserved phenylalanine or tryptophan normally closing the CDR3 is absent here, so this likely arose from a read error. The chain recombines TRBV5-1 with TRBJ1-1; D not certain. The CDR3 loop spans 14 amino acids. V was pared by 4 bases and J by 1 base, with 11 bases between. Germline-derived CDR1 and CDR2 are SGHRS and YFSETQ. The CDR3: CASSAQLQNTEAFL. CDR3 in DNA: TGCGCCAGCAGCGCCCAGTTACAGAACACTGAAGCTTTCCTT.

DNA of the CDR3: TGTGCCACCAACCCTGACGGACTAGCGGGAACAGATACGCAGTATTTT. Translated: CATNPDGLAGTDTQYF. The J gene is TRBJ2-3, the V gene TRBV19; 12 nucleotides align to TRBD2. The CDR3 consists of 16 residues. Germline V gene data show CDR1 as LNHDA and CDR2 as SQIVND (reference sequence). V lost 10 bases and J lost 3; bases outside the gene matches: 11.

This clone was counted a few times. The chain employs TRBV30 and TRBJ1-6; D not resolved. Per germline, CDR1 GTSNPN and CDR2 SVGIG (reference sequence). This CDR3 is 13 amino acids long. Trimming cost V 0 bases and J 9 bases, with 9 bases left between them. The CDR3 is CAWSVTPGSPLHF. The CDR3 bases are TGTGCCTGGAGTGTAACTCCGGGTTCACCCCTCCACTTT.

The chain links TRBV18 to TRBJ2-2, with D possibly TRBD2 on 5 matching bases. The CDR3 totals 14 residues. Germline-derived CDR1 and CDR2 are KGHSH and LQKENI. Trimming stripped 2 bases from V and 5 bases from J, with 9 bases between. Written as DNA, the CDR3 is TGTGCCAGCTCACCAAGACGAGGGACCGGGGAGCTGTTTTTT. It specifies CASSPRRGTGELFF.

This clone was observed a few times. J is TRBJ1-3 and V is TRBV4-1, with 8 bases identical to TRBD1. The J segment lost 3 bases and the V segment lost 6 bases, leaving 7 bases of the junction unmatched. CDR1 and CDR2 (germline): MGHRA, YSYEKL. The CDR3 is made up of 15 amino acids. In nucleotides, the CDR3 is TGCGCCAGCAGTCTAGACAGGGGAGATGGAAACACCATATATTTT. It is translated as CASSLDRGDGNTIYF.

This clone was observed a single time. The chain has TRBV4-3 and TRBJ2-5, with D possibly being TRBD2 (7 bases). From germline, CDR1 is LGHNA and CDR2 YSLEER. The V end was cut by 1 base, the J end by 1 base, with 13 bases between. The CDR3 spans 16 residues. CDR3 sequence reads: CASSQGTRGVQETQYF. The DNA of the CDR3 is TGCGCCAGCAGCCAAGGGACTAGGGGGGTCCAAGAGACCCAGTACTTC.

V usage is TRBV4-3 and J usage is TRBJ2-3; 9 bases align to TRBD2. The J segment lost 2 bases and the V segment lost 1 base, leaving 7 bases of the junction unmatched. CDR3 length: 17 amino acids. Looked up from germline, CDR1 is LGHNA and CDR2 is YSLEER. The CDR3 spells CASSQAGLAGITDTQYF. The CDR3, as DNA: TGCGCCAGCAGCCAAGCTGGTCTAGCGGGGATCACAGATACGCAGTATTTT.

CDR3 DNA sequence: TGTGCCAGCAGCTCTACCAAGGGGTTCTACTCTGGAAACACCATATATTTT. It yields the protein CASSSTKGFYSGNTIYF. The chain links TRBV7-9 to TRBJ1-3, with a possible D match to TRBD1 (5 bases). Germline loops: CDR1 SEHNR, CDR2 FQNEAQ (reference sequence). Trimming left V 4 bases short and J 0 bases short, with 16 bases between. The CDR3 spans 17 residues.

The V call is TRBV6-9, the J call TRBJ2-3; possible D gene TRBD2, 6 bases. CDR3 size: 13 residues. Trimming took 5 bases from V and 8 from J, leaving 14 bases between them. Germline V CDR1 and CDR2: MNHGY, SVAAGI. CDR3 loop: CASSIKEGGTQYF. CDR3 nucleotides: TGTGCCAGCAGTATCAAAGAGGGAGGTACGCAGTATTTT.

The chain employs TRBV10-3 and TRBJ2-7; 11 bases map to TRBD2. J gave up 2 bases and V 3 bases, and 3 bases lay outside the gene matches. The CDR3 spans 15 residues. Germline V gene lookup returns CDR1 ENHRY and CDR2 SYGVKD. CDR3 in DNA: TGTGCCATCAGTGACGGGACTAGCGGACCCTACGAGCAGTACGTC. Its protein product is CAISDGTSGPYEQYV.

This clone occurred a few times. The rearrangement joins TRBV5-1 to TRBJ1-2, with TRBD1 as a possible D gene (6 bases). Deletions cut 1 base from V and 6 bases from J, with 16 bases between. CDR3 length equals 15 residues. Germline CDR1 reads SGHRS; CDR2 reads YFSETQ. The DNA for the CDR3 is TGCGCCAGCAGCTTGACAGGGTATAAGGAAGATGGCTACACCTTC. It codes for CASSLTGYKEDGYTF.

The CDR3 bases are TGTGCCAGTAGGGGGGCAGGAGAAGGCTATGGCTACACCTTC. This translates into CASRGAGEGYGYTF. The chain is built from TRBV19 and TRBJ1-2; tentatively, D is TRBD1 (6 bases). Germline CDR1 is LNHDA and CDR2 is SQIVND (reference sequence). Trimming took off 6 bases at V and 4 bases at J, with 15 bases between the two ends. This CDR3 spans 14 amino acids.

With respect to this clone: Germline and junction disagree at one end, which may indicate a read error. J is TRBJ2-3 and V is TRBV7-7; D perhaps matches TRBD2 (5 bases). Germline assignment: CDR1 SSHAT and CDR2 FNYEAQ (reference sequence). The CDR3 loop spans 14 amino acids. The CDR3 loop is CASSFGSGGDTQYF. The CDR3 DNA is TGTGCTAGCAGCTTCGGAAGCGGTGGAGATACGCAGTATTTT.

The genes are TRBV18 and TRBJ2-7, with 13 bases aligning to TRBD2. Trimming cost V 3 bases and J 3 bases; bases outside gene matches: 2. The germline gives CDR1 KGHSH, CDR2 LQKENI. The CDR3 runs 15 residues. The DNA of the CDR3 is TGTGCCAGCTCACCCGGACTAGCGGGAGTCTACGAGCAGTACGTC. Encoded protein: CASSPGLAGVYEQYV.

The chain links TRBV19 to TRBJ1-1; D might be TRBD1 (5 bases). Germline CDR1 reads LNHDA; CDR2 reads SQIVND (reference sequence). The CDR3 length is 14 residues. Trimming stripped 5 bases from V and 10 bases from J, with 20 bases between. The CDR3 protein is CASSSWATQGGAFF. CDR3 nucleotides: TGTGCCAGTAGTTCATGGGCCACGCAGGGAGGAGCTTTCTTT.

The V call is TRBV5-8, the J call TRBJ2-1, with unresolved D. V lost 0 bases, J lost 4 bases, and 5 bases lay in between. This CDR3 has 13 amino acids. Germline CDR1 and CDR2: SGHTS and YDEGEE. The CDR3 coding sequence is TGTGCCAGCAGCTTGGCCAGATACAATGAGCAGTTCTTC. Amino acid sequence: CASSLARYNEQFF.

V and J are TRBV2 and TRBJ2-2, with D perhaps TRBD1 (6 bases). CDR3 length: 14 residues. Looked up from germline, CDR1 is SNHLY and CDR2 is FYNNEI. Deletions cut 4 bases from V and 7 bases from J, with 13 bases between. In DNA form, the CDR3 reads TGTGCCAGCAGTGCGAATGCAGGGGTCGGGGAGCTGTTTTTT. Translation: CASSANAGVGELFF.

The gene calls are TRBV15 and TRBJ1-2; 11 bases match TRBD1. The germline CDR1 and CDR2 sequences are LNHNV and YYDKDF (reference sequence). The CDR3 consists of 15 residues. The J segment lost 3 bases and the V segment lost 6 bases, leaving 6 bases of the junction unmatched. CDR3 region: CATRTGQGVDYGYTF. The CDR3, as DNA: TGTGCCACCAGGACGGGACAGGGGGTCGACTATGGCTACACCTTC.

The chain couples TRBV5-1 to TRBJ2-6, with unresolved D. CDR3 size: 15 residues. The V end lost 4 bases, the J end lost 1 base, and 9 bases lay between the germline ends. From germline, CDR1 is SGHRS and CDR2 YFSETQ. As DNA, the CDR3 is TGCGCCAGCAGCCGCACAGCTTCTGGGGCCAACGTCCTGACTTTC. It codes for CASSRTASGANVLTF. The full variable domain, with the rest looked up from reference TRBV5-1 and TRBJ2-6, is KAGVTQTPRYLIKTRGQQVTLSCSPISGHRSVSWYQQTPGQGLQFLFEYFSETQRNKGNFPGRFSGRQFSNSRSEMNVSTLELGDSALYLCASSRTASGANVLTFGAGSRLTVL.

The J gene is TRBJ2-2, the V gene TRBV7-2; D unresolved. V gave up 1 base and J gave up 7 bases, with 7 bases separating them. Germline CDR1 SGHTA, CDR2 FQGNSA. CDR3 length equals 13 residues. The DNA of the CDR3 is TGTGCCAGCAGCTTAGTGATCGGCGGGGAGCTGTTTTTT. It is translated as CASSLVIGGELFF.

This clone was counted a single time. An end of the junction differs from the germline gene, which may be a read error. Other DNA sequences from this sample encode an identical CDR3 as well. The V call is TRBV7-2, the J call TRBJ1-5; D might be TRBD1 (5 bases). The length of the CDR3 is 15 residues. Germline V gives CDR1 SGHTA, CDR2 FQGNSA. As DNA, the CDR3 is TGCGCCAGCAGCTTAGTGACAGCTAGCAATCAGCCCCAGCATTTT. Translation gives CASSLVTASNQPQHF.